This T cell receptor beta chain was found in a study of CD8+ T cells in alopecia areata. Whole-study context: Treated patients were dosed with oral tofacitinib, taking 5 to 10 mg twice daily. Findings and limits, study-wide: It was observed that many expanded lesional clones persisted in scalp and blood during tofacitinib.

Sequencing relied on a cDNA template that was reverse transcribed from extracted RNA. Data came from immunoSEQ multiplex PCR; TCRdb stores just in-frame clones and leaves some out. The table has some 120,000 clones, around 63% seen once. Indicated treatment: oral pan-JAK inhibitor, 5-10 mg twice daily. Sorting of PBMCs yielded the CD4+ and CD8+ T cells. A remark on this clone: Its antigen is unknown.

The CDR3 totals 11 residues. Between the trimmed V and J ends, which lost 5 bases and 4 bases, there was a span of 3 bases. Germline lookup yields CDR1 SGHTA and CDR2 FQGNSA. The chain employs TRBV7-2 and TRBJ2-1; D remains ambiguous. The clonotype comes from a human donor with alopecia areata. The sample in question was CD4+ T cells sorted from blood, obtained at week 4, from a patient treated with tofacitinib. DNA of the CDR3: TGTGCCAGCAGCACTTACAATGAGCAGTTCTTC. It is translated as CASSTYNEQFF.